The next 7 T cell receptor beta chains were all read from a single sample in a study of T cells in Graves' hyperthyroidism and ophthalmopathy. From RNA transcripts, TCR beta CDR3 regions were amplified. HTBI primers were employed in a first-round RT-PCR of the TCR CDR3. TCRdb processed the multiplex PCR reads anew with MiXCR; each CDR3 protein has one entry. The table records a few hundred thousand distinct CDR3 sequences, more than 14% of them present only once. Sequencing was performed on blood. The receptors come from a woman under 40 with Graves' ophthalmopathy.

The chain combines TRBV10-3 with TRBJ1-2; perhaps TRBD1 as D (5 bases). Germline CDR1 is ENHRY and CDR2 is SYGVKD. This CDR3 spans 13 amino acids. V lost 8 bases and J lost 2, with 12 bases in between. The DNA of the CDR3 is TGTGCCATCCACACGGGGGACAACTATGGCTACACCTTC. Its protein product is CAIHTGDNYGYTF.

This clonotype was found many times. V is TRBV5-6 and J is TRBJ2-7; D gene ambiguous. V was clipped by 0 bases and J by 3 bases, with 7 bases between them. Germline lookup yields CDR1 SGHDT and CDR2 YYEEEE. This CDR3 is built from 13 residues. The CDR3 nucleotides read TGTGCCAGCAGCTTGGGGCCGTTCTACGAGCAGTACTTC. It translates to CASSLGPFYEQYF. The entire variable domain, with the rest obtained from reference TRBV5-6 and TRBJ2-7, is as follows: DAGVTQSPTHLIKTRGQQVTLRCSPKSGHDTVSWYQQALGQGPQFIFQYYEEEERQRGNFPDRFSGHQFPNYSSELNVNALLLGDSALYLCASSLGPFYEQYFGPGTRLTVT.

This clonotype was counted ten times or more. V usage is TRBV20-1 and J usage is TRBJ1-1, with 7 nucleotides matching TRBD1. The trim removed 5 bases at V and 6 bases at J, leaving 9 bases unmatched. The CDR3 has 13 amino acids. The germline V gene has CDR1 DFQATT and CDR2 SNEGSKA (reference sequence). The CDR3 reads CSAPSVQGAEAFF. CDR3 sequence (DNA): TGCAGTGCTCCTAGCGTCCAGGGGGCTGAAGCTTTCTTT.

This clonotype showed up many times. This sequence joins TRBV28 and TRBJ1-1; 7 nucleotides match TRBD1. The germline V gene has CDR1 MDHEN and CDR2 SYDVKM. The length of the CDR3 is 11 residues. Trimming took 6 bases from V and 8 from J; bases not matched to a gene: 3. The CDR3 DNA reads TGTGCCAGCAGGGGACAGCCGGAAGCTTTCTTT. Protein sequence: CASRGQPEAFF.

This clonotype was counted at least ten times. V is TRBV7-8 and J is TRBJ1-1; D is undetermined. The CDR3 is 15 residues long. Trimming shortened V by 5 bases and J by 5 bases, and 18 bases separated the two germline ends. CDR1 and CDR2 (germline): SGHVS, FQNEAQ. CDR3 amino acids: CASSPPRGLDTEAFF. CDR3 sequence (DNA): TGTGCCAGCAGCCCCCCCCGGGGATTGGATACTGAAGCTTTCTTT.

This clonotype was recorded at least ten times. This chain links TRBV7-9 with TRBJ2-5; D gene uncertain. This CDR3 is built from 14 residues. V shed 1 base and J shed 5 bases, with 11 bases lying between them. Germline values: CDR1 SEHNR, CDR2 FQNEAQ (reference sequence). The CDR3 bases are TGTGCCAGCAGCTTAGTCGCGATCGGGGAGACCCAGTACTTC. Translation gives CASSLVAIGETQYF. The full variable domain, completed using reference TRBV7-9 and TRBJ2-5, is DTGVSQNPRHKITKRGQNVTFRCDPISEHNRLYWYRQTLGQGPEFLTYFQNEAQLEKSRLLSDRFSAERPKGSFSTLEIQRTEQGDSAMYLCASSLVAIGETQYFGPGTRLLVL.

In its sample, this clonotype was seen a few times. V gene TRBV28 combines with J gene TRBJ2-2; TRBD1 aligns across 8 bases. Trimming took 6 bases from V and 7 from J; bases not matched to a gene: 13. CDR1 is MDHEN, CDR2 SYDVKM, per germline. The CDR3 sequence is 16 residues long. CDR3: CASSSGGAWDGGELFF. Written as DNA, the CDR3 is TGTGCCAGCAGCTCAGGGGGCGCTTGGGACGGCGGGGAGCTGTTTTTT.